This TCR beta chain was found in a study of T-cell memory formation after mild COVID-19. This clonotype has a handful of counts. Its cognate antigen is unknown. V lost 3 bases, J lost 1 base, and 11 bases lay in between. The CDR3 covers 16 residues. Germline assignment: CDR1 SGHRS and CDR2 YFSETQ. The study's findings and limits: Balance between CD4 and CD8 was seen in clones contracting day 15 to 85, and a CD4+ lean was seen in later expanders. Contracting CD4+ clones lay largely in CM and EM, with CD8+ ones residing in EMRA.

5'RACE with constant-segment primers yielded barcoded, UMI-tagged TCR alpha and TCR beta cDNA libraries. TCRdb fed the 5' RACE reads into MiXCR, producing one record per CDR3 protein. The sample contains nearly 350,000 distinct CDR3 sequences, roughly 13% of which appear only once. The TCR was taken from a man aged 18 to 29 who had mild COVID-19 (a few samples of this study predate the infection). Cell type and time point are not known. The gene calls are TRBV5-1 and TRBJ2-6; D remains unclear. The specimen sequenced was PBMCs or a T cell subset sorted from them (not recorded which). The CDR3 sequence: CASSSTSRSGANVLTF. Written as DNA, the CDR3 is TGCGCCAGCAGCTCAACCTCACGATCTGGGGCCAACGTCCTGACTTTC.